The TCR beta chain described here comes from a study of Tregs in tolerant kidney transplant recipients. Points from the study as a whole: Findings come from small patient numbers and require larger validation.

CDR1 and CDR2 from the germline V gene are SGHNT and YYREEE (reference sequence). The CDR3 sequence is 14 residues long. The ends were cut back, 3 bases at V and 4 bases at J, with 13 bases in the middle. The table came from immunoSEQ multiplex PCR; TCRdb's copy has only in-frame clones and leaves some out. The sample includes about 21,000 clones, roughly two thirds of them seen just once. This clone occurred a few times. Its matching antigen is unknown. The gene calls are TRBV5-4 and TRBJ1-1, with unresolved D. The source material was Tregs from blood cultured with allogeneic cells. The source is a human donor in good health. The CDR3 loop reads CASSYLGGGTEAFF. The CDR3 coding sequence is TGTGCCAGCAGCTACCTTGGAGGAGGCACTGAAGCTTTCTTT.